This TCR beta chain derives from a study of PD-1 blockade in classical Hodgkin lymphoma. Across the study: Nivolumab 3 mg/kg was given intravenously every 2 weeks.

Study results and caveats: Reports described newly diagnosed patients as having lower baseline TCR diversity than healthy donors. Whatever underlies the repertoire differences (possibly disease activity or prior therapy) remains undefined. Compared with baseline, CD4+ but not CD8+ TCR diversity had risen significantly by C4D1.

Sample time point: cycle 4 day 1 (C4D1), after five to seven weeks of nivolumab. All patients experienced relapse after autologous stem cell transplantation, and brentuximab vedotin exposure was variable. Assay used: immunoSEQ multiplex PCR; TCRdb lists only in-frame clones, some missing. The table lists roughly 49,000 clones, 90% of them singletons. As to this clone: What it recognizes is unknown.

This CDR3 is 14 amino acids long. V lost 0 bases and J 6 bases, leaving 8 bases between the germline ends. Germline values: CDR1 LGHNA, CDR2 YNFKEQ. Sequencing was performed on peripheral blood mononuclear cells (PBMCs), taken before the fourth cycle of nivolumab. The sequence was collected from a human donor with classical Hodgkin lymphoma. V is TRBV4-2 and J is TRBJ2-2, with a weak D call TRBD2 (5 bases). Here the CDR3 DNA reads TGTGCCAGCAGCCAAGATAGAGGGCCCGGGGAGCTGTTTTTT. Translating it yields CASSQDRGPGELFF.